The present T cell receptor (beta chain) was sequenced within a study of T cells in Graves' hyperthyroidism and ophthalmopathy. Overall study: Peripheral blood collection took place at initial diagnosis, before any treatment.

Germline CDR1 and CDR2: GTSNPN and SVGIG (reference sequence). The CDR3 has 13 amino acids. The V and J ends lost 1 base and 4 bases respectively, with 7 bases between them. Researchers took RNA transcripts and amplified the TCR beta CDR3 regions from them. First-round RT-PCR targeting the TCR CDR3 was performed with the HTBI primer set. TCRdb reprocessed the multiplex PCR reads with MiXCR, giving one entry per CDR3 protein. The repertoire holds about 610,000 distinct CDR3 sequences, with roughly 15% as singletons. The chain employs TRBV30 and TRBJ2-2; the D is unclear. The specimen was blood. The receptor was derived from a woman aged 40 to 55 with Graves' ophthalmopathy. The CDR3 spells CAWSGLLTGELFF. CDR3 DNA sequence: TGTGCCTGGAGTGGGCTCCTCACCGGGGAGCTGTTTTTT.